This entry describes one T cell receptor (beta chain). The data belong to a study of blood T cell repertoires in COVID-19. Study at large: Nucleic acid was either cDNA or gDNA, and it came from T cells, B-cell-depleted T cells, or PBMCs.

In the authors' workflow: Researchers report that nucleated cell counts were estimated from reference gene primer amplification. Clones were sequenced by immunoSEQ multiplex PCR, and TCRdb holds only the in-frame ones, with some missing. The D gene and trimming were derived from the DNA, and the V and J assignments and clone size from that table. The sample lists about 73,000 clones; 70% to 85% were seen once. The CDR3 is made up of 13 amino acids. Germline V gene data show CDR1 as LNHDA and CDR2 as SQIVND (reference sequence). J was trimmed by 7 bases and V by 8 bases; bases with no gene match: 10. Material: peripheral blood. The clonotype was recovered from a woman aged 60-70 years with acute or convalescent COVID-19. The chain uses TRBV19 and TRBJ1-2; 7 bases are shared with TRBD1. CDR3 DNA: TGTGCCAGTTCCGAACAGGGGCGGGTTGGCTACACCTTC. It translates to CASSEQGRVGYTF.